This is a list of T cell receptor beta chains from one sample in a study of cytomegalovirus exposure and HLA in healthy donors. Generated by immunoSEQ multiplex PCR, the TCRdb table keeps only in-frame clones and is missing some. The sample lists 150,000 to 200,000 clones, 70% to 90% seen once, with 2% to 2.5% in the top ten. Source material: PBMCs. These receptors came from a man aged 18-30 years in good health and CMV-seropositive. Each CDR3 is given with its conserved first and last residue.

j_call v_call cdr3_aa
TRBJ1-2 TRBV2 CASSDGTGGYGYTF
TRBJ2-5 TRBV5-4 CASSLGVLGARRETQYF
TRBJ2-5 TRBV5-6 CASSWTGYIQETQYF
TRBJ1-2 TRBV7-8 CASSQSGPSYGYTF
TRBJ2-2 TRBV7-3 CASSWGGTGELFF
TRBJ1-2 TRBV28 CASSRGDPGAYGYTF
TRBJ1-1 TRBV5-1 CASSWRQENTEAFF
TRBJ1-4 TRBV13 CASSTKRGGGEKLFF
TRBJ2-3 TRBV14 CASSQDPTSGDTDTQYF
TRBJ1-2 TRBV19 CASSIEVTASNYGYTF
TRBJ1-1 TRBV5-1 CASSGGQGQAFF
TRBJ2-1 TRBV19 CASMGAGQEQFF
TRBJ1-3 TRBV6-5 CASSSGVAGNTIYF
TRBJ1-6 TRBV30 CAWSPGQVGDSPLHF
TRBJ1-1 TRBV14 CASSQGGGLATEAFF
TRBJ2-7 TRBV11-2 CASSQTSGEQYF
TRBJ2-1 TRBV11-2 CASSLVPPSLSYNEQFF
TRBJ2-7 TRBV10-2 CASSIKITGTVTYEQYF
TRBJ2-7 TRBV15 CATSFQRGPTYEQYF
TRBJ2-4 TRBV7-6 CASSPETGSQYF
TRBJ1-2 TRBV6-5 CASKDRTGDGYTF
TRBJ1-6 TRBV9 CASSAQGRSSPLHF
TRBJ1-3 TRBV15 CATSREGGGRGNTIYF
TRBJ2-7 TRBV6-6 CASSVAGDSYEQYF
TRBJ1-4 TRBV7-8 CASSLQGGGNEKLFF
TRBJ1-1 TRBV6-1 CASSFEGGNTEAFF
TRBJ2-5 TRBV4-3 CASSLDRGETQYF
TRBJ2-5 TRBV25-1 CASSEFGTQYF
TRBJ1-4 TRBV5-1 CASSSGGLEKLFF
TRBJ1-6 TRBV30 CAWSSEDSPLHF
TRBJ2-1 TRBV5-1 CASSLTSGGAYNEQFF
TRBJ2-1 TRBV10-3 CAITGVSDNEQFF
TRBJ2-6 TRBV7-9 CASDQGNVLTF